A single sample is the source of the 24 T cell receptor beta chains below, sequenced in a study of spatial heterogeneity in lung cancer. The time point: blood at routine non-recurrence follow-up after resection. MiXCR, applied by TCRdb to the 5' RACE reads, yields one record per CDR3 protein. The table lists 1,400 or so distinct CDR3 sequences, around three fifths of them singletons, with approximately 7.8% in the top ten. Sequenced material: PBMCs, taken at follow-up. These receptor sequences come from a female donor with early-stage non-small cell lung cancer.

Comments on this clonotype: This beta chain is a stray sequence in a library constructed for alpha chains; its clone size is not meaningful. The CDR3 is CAWRHLGAETQYF. CDR3 DNA: TGTGCCTGGAGACACCTGGGGGCAGAGACCCAGTACTTC. This chain links TRBV30 with TRBJ2-5; possibly TRBD1 for D (6 bases). CDR3 length equals 13 residues. The V end lost 3 bases, the J end lost 4 bases, and 12 bases lay between the germline ends. Per the germline V gene, CDR1 is GTSNPN and CDR2 is SVGIG (reference sequence).

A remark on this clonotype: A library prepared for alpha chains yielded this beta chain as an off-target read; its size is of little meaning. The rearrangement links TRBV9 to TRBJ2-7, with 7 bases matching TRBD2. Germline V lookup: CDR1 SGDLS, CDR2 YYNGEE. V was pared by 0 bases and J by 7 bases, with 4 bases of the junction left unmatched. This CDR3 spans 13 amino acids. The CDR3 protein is CASSVAVGGEQYF. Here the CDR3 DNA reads TGTGCCAGCAGCGTAGCGGTGGGAGGGGAGCAGTACTTC.

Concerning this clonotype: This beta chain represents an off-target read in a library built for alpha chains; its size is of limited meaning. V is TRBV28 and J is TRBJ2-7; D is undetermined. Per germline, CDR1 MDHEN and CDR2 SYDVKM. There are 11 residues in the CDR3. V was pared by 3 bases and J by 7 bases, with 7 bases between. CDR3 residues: CASSLGSEQYF. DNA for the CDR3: TGTGCCAGCAGTTTGGGGTCTGAGCAGTACTTC.

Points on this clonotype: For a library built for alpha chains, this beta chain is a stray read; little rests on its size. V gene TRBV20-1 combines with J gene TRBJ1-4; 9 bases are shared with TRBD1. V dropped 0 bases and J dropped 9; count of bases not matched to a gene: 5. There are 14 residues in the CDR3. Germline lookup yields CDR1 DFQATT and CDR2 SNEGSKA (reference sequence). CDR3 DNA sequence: TGCAGTGCTAGAGAACCGGGACAGGGAAAAAAACTGTTTTTT. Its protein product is CSAREPGQGKKLFF.

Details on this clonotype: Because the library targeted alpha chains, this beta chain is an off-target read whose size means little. Here the CDR3 reads CASSLLTGRSGAFF. Written as DNA, the CDR3 is TGTGCCAGCAGTTTGCTCACTGGGCGGAGCGGAGCTTTCTTT. The chain uses TRBV28 and TRBJ1-1; D call uncertain. Germline V gene lookup returns CDR1 MDHEN and CDR2 SYDVKM. V lost 3 bases and J 10 bases, leaving 18 bases between the germline ends. The CDR3 length is 14 residues.

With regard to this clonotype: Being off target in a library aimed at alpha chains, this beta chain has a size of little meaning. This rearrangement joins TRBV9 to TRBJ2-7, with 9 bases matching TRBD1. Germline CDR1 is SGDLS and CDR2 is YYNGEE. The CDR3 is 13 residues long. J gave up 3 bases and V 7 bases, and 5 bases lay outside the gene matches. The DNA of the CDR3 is TGTGCCAGCGGACAGGGGTACGGCTACGAGCAGTACTTC. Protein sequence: CASGQGYGYEQYF. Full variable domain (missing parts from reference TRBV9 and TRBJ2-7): DSGVTQTPKHLITATGQRVTLRCSPRSGDLSVYWYQQSLDQGLQFLIQYYNGEERAKGNILERFSAQQFPDLHSELNLSSLELGDSALYFCASGQGYGYEQYFGPGTRLTVT.

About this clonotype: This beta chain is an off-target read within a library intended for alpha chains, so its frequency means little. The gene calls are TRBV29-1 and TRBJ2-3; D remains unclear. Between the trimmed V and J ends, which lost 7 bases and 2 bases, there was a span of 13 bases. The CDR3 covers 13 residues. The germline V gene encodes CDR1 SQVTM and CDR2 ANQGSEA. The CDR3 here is CSDMGSDTDTQYF. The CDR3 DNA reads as TGCAGCGATATGGGATCGGACACAGATACGCAGTATTTT.

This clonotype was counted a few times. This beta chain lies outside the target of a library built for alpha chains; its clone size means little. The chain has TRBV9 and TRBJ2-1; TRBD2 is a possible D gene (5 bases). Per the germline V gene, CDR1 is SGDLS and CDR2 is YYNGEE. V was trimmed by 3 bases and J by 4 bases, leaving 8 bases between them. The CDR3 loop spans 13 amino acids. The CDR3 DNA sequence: TGTGCCAGCAGCGCCCGGACTTACAATGAGCAGTTCTTC. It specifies CASSARTYNEQFF.

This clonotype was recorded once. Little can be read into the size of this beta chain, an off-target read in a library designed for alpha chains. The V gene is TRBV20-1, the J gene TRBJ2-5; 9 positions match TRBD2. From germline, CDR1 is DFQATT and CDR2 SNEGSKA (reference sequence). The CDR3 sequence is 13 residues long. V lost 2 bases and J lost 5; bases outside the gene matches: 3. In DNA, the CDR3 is TGCAGTGCTAGACTAGCGGGGAAGGAGACCCAGTACTTC. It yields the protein CSARLAGKETQYF.

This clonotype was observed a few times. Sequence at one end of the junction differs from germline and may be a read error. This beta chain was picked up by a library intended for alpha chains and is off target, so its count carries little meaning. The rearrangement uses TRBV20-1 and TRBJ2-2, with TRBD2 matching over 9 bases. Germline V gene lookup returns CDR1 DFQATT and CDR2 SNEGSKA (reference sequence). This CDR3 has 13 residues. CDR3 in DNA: TGCAGTGCTCCTAGCGGGAACTCCGGGGAGCTGTTTTTT. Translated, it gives CSAPSGNSGELFF.

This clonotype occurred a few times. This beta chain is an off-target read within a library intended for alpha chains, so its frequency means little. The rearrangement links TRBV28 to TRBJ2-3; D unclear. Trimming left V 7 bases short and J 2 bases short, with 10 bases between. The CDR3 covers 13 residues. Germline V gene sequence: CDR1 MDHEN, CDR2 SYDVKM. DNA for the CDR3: TGTGCCAGCATGAGACCTCCCACAGATACGCAGTATTTT. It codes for CASMRPPTDTQYF.

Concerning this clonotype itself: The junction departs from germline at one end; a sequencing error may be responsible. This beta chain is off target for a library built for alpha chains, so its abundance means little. CDR3 bases: TGTGCCAGCAGTTTGTCTGGGGGGGCAGGCCGACACTTC. It translates to CASSLSGGAGRHF. This rearrangement joins TRBV12-3 or TRBV12-4 to TRBJ2-7; possible D gene TRBD2, 7 bases. There are 13 residues in the CDR3.

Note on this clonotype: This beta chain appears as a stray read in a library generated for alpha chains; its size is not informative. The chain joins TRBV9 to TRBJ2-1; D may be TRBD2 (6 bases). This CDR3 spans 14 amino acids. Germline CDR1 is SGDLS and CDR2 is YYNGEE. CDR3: CASSGAGRIEEQFF. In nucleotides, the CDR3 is TGTGCTTCCAGTGGGGCAGGGAGGATCGAAGAGCAGTTCTTC.

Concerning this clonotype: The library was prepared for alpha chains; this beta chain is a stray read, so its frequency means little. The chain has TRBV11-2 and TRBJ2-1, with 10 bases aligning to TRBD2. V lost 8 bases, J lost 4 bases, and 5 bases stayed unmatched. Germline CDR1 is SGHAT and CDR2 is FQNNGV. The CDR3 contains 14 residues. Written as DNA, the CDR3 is TGTGCCAGCGGCGCTAGCGGGGGTTACAATGAGCAGTTCTTC. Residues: CASGASGGYNEQFF.

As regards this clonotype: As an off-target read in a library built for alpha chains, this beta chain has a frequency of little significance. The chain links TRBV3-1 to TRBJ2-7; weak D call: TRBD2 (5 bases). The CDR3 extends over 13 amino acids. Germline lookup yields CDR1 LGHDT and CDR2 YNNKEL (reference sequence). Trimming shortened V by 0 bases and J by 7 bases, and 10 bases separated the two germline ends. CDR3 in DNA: TGTGCCAGCAGCCAAGACCCCGGCGGGGAGCAGTACTTC. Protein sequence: CASSQDPGGEQYF.

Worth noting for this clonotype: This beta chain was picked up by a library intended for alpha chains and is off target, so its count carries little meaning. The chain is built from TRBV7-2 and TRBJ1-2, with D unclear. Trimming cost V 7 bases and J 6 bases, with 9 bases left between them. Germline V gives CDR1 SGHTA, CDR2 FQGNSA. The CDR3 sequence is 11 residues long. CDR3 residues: CASTEKDGYTF. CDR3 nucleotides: TGTGCCAGCACCGAAAAGGATGGCTACACCTTC.

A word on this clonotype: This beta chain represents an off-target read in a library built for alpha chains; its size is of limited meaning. As DNA, the CDR3 is TGTGCCAGCAGCCCCAGGTCACCGCACTATGGCTACACCTTC. Residues: CASSPRSPHYGYTF. This chain joins TRBV7-9 and TRBJ1-2; D gene uncertain. This CDR3 has 14 residues. Trimming left V 5 bases short and J 3 bases short, with 13 bases between. Germline-derived CDR1 and CDR2 are SEHNR and FQNEAQ (reference sequence). The full variable domain, its missing parts supplied by reference TRBV7-9 and TRBJ1-2, is DTGVSQNPRHKITKRGQNVTFRCDPISEHNRLYWYRQTLGQGPEFLTYFQNEAQLEKSRLLSDRFSAERPKGSFSTLEIQRTEQGDSAMYLCASSPRSPHYGYTFGSGTRLTVV.

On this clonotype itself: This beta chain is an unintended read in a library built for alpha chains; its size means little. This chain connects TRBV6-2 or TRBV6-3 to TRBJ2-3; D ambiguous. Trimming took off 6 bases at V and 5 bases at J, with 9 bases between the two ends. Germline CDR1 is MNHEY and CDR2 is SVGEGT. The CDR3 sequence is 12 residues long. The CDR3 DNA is TGTGCCAGCAGCCCGACTGTAGATACGCAGTATTTT. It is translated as CASSPTVDTQYF.

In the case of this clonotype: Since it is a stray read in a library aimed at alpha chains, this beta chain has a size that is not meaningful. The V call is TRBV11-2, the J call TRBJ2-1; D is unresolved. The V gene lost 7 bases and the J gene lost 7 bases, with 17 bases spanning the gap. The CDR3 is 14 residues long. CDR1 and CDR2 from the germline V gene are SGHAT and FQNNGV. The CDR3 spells CASTPLLSPNEQFF. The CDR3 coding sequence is TGTGCCAGCACCCCCCTCCTTTCCCCGAATGAGCAGTTCTTC.

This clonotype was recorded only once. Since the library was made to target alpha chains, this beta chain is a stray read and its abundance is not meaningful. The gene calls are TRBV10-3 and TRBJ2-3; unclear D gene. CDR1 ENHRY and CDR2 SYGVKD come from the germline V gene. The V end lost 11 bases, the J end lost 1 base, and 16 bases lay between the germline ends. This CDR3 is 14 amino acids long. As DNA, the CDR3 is TGTGCCTCCCGGCTAGACCCCCGCACAGATACGCAGTATTTT. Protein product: CASRLDPRTDTQYF.

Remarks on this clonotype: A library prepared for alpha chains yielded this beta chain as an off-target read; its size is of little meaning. This CDR3 reads CASSLARLANEQFF. The CDR3 DNA is TGTGCCAGCAGCTTAGCGAGACTAGCCAATGAGCAGTTCTTC. V gene TRBV7-2 combines with J gene TRBJ2-1; 7 bases line up with TRBD2. This CDR3 region has 14 residues. Germline V gene data show CDR1 as SGHTA and CDR2 as FQGNSA. The V segment lost 0 bases and the J segment 6 bases; nucleotides outside the gene matches: 2.

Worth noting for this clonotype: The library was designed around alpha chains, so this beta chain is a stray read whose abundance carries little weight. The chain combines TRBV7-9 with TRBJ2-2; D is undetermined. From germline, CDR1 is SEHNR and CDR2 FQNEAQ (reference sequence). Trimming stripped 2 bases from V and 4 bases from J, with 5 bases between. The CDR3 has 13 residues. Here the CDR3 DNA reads TGTGCCAGCAGCTTAATGGGCACCGGGGAGCTGTTTTTT. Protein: CASSLMGTGELFF.

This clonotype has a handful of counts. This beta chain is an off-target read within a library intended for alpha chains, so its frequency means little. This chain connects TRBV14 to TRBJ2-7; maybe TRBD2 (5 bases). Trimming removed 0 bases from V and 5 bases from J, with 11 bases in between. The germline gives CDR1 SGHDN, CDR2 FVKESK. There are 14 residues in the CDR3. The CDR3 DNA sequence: TGTGCCAGCAGCCAAGACTTGGGGAGCCACGAGCAGTACTTC. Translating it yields CASSQDLGSHEQYF.

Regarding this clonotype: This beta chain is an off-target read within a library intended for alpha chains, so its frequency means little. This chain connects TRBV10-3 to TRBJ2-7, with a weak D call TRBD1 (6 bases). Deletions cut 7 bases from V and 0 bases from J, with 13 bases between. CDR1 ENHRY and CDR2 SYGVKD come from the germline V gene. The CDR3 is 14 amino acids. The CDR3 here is CAINQGTSSYEQYF. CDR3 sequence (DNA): TGTGCCATCAATCAGGGGACATCCTCCTACGAGCAGTACTTC.